The rows below give T cell receptor beta chains drawn from one sample of a study of cytomegalovirus exposure and HLA in healthy donors. Profiled with immunoSEQ multiplex PCR; TCRdb holds only in-frame clones, not every one. The table lists under 200,000 clones, around 78% of them singletons. Sequenced input: PBMCs. These receptors were obtained from a woman aged 30 to 39 in good health and CMV-seropositive. Both conserved end residues are part of each CDR3. The order of the fields is D gene, V gene, J gene, CDR3 length, clone size, CDR3 DNA, CDR3 protein. The D gene is left open where the match is weak. Part of the rows lack a size; the others show once, few, many or a class for expanded clones.

d_gene: -
v_gene: TRBV6-6
j_gene: TRBJ2-3
len: 15
abundance: -
CDR3nt: TGTGCCAGCACCCCTAGGGGCGGGGGCACAGATACGCAGTATTTT
CDR3aa: CASTPRGGGTDTQYF

d_gene: -
v_gene: TRBV5-8
j_gene: TRBJ2-3
len: 13
abundance: -
CDR3nt: TGTGCCAGCAGAATCACAGGCTCTGAAACGCAGTATTTT
CDR3aa: CASRITGSETQYF

d_gene: TRBD1
v_gene: TRBV4-3
j_gene: TRBJ2-2
len: 15
abundance: -
CDR3nt: TGCGCCAGCAGCCCTGGGACAGGGGCGGCCGGGGAGCTGTTTTTT
CDR3aa: CASSPGTGAAGELFF

d_gene: -
v_gene: TRBV18
j_gene: TRBJ1-5
len: 15
abundance: few
CDR3nt: TGTGCCAGCTCACCGGGGGCCAGTAGCAATCAGCCCCAGCATTTT
CDR3aa: CASSPGASSNQPQHF

d_gene: TRBD1
v_gene: TRBV4-1
j_gene: TRBJ1-1
len: 15
abundance: few
CDR3nt: TGCGCCAGCAGCACCCCGGGACAGAAGAACACTGAAGCTTTCTTT
CDR3aa: CASSTPGQKNTEAFF

d_gene: TRBD2
v_gene: TRBV19
j_gene: TRBJ2-3
len: 16
abundance: once
CDR3nt: TGTGCCAGTAGTATCGAACTAGCGGGAGCCACAGATACGCAGTATTTT
CDR3aa: CASSIELAGATDTQYF

d_gene: -
v_gene: TRBV5-1
j_gene: TRBJ1-4
len: 15
abundance: -
CDR3nt: TGCGCCAGCAGCCCATTAACAGGAGCTAATGAAAAACTGTTTTTT
CDR3aa: CASSPLTGANEKLFF

d_gene: TRBD1
v_gene: TRBV2
j_gene: TRBJ1-2
len: 13
abundance: -
CDR3nt: TGTGCCAGCGGGGGACAGGGGAGAAATGGCTACACCTTC
CDR3aa: CASGGQGRNGYTF

d_gene: -
v_gene: TRBV15
j_gene: TRBJ1-1
len: 15
abundance: -
CDR3nt: TGTGCCACCAGCAGAGATTACAGATTGAACACTGAAGCTTTCTTT
CDR3aa: CATSRDYRLNTEAFF

d_gene: -
v_gene: TRBV15
j_gene: TRBJ2-3
len: 11
abundance: -
CDR3nt: TGTGCCACCAGCAACGGTTATACGCAGTATTTT
CDR3aa: CATSNGYTQYF

d_gene: TRBD1
v_gene: TRBV9
j_gene: TRBJ2-1
len: 15
abundance: -
CDR3nt: TGTGCCAGCAGCGGACCCGGGACAGGGATCAATGAGCAGTTCTTC
CDR3aa: CASSGPGTGINEQFF

d_gene: -
v_gene: TRBV6-5
j_gene: TRBJ1-1
len: 12
abundance: few
CDR3nt: TGTGCCAGCAGTTACGTGCGGGGGGAAGCTTTCTTT
CDR3aa: CASSYVRGEAFF

d_gene: TRBD2
v_gene: TRBV7-2
j_gene: TRBJ2-3
len: 19
abundance: -
CDR3nt: TGTGCCAGCAGCTTAGACTCTCCGACTAGCGGGAGGGCCACAGATACGCAGTATTTT
CDR3aa: CASSLDSPTSGRATDTQYF

d_gene: TRBD1
v_gene: TRBV30
j_gene: TRBJ1-2
len: 14
abundance: -
CDR3nt: TGTGCCTGGAGTGGATACAGGGGAAACTATGGCTACACCTTC
CDR3aa: CAWSGYRGNYGYTF

d_gene: TRBD1
v_gene: TRBV14
j_gene: TRBJ2-3
len: 15
abundance: -
CDR3nt: TGTGCCAGCAGCCTATGGACAGGGCCCACAGATACGCAGTATTTT
CDR3aa: CASSLWTGPTDTQYF

d_gene: -
v_gene: TRBV10-1
j_gene: TRBJ1-6
len: 14
abundance: few
CDR3nt: TGCGCCAGCAGTGAGCTACAGGAGAATTCACCCCTCCACTTT
CDR3aa: CASSELQENSPLHF

d_gene: -
v_gene: TRBV28
j_gene: TRBJ2-7
len: 16
abundance: -
CDR3nt: TGTGCCAGCAGTTTAGGGCAGGGTGGCTTGGGCTACGAGCAGTGCTTC
CDR3aa: CASSLGQGGLGYEQCF

d_gene: -
v_gene: TRBV5-1
j_gene: TRBJ2-3
len: 14
abundance: once
CDR3nt: TGCGCCAGCAGCTTGAGTGTAGTTGAAGATACGCAGTATTTT
CDR3aa: CASSLSVVEDTQYF

d_gene: TRBD1
v_gene: TRBV7-9
j_gene: TRBJ1-1
len: 15
abundance: few
CDR3nt: TGTGCCAGCAGCCCCCCCGACAGGGTGTACACTGAAGCTTTCTTT
CDR3aa: CASSPPDRVYTEAFF

d_gene: -
v_gene: TRBV4-2
j_gene: TRBJ2-3
len: 16
abundance: -
CDR3nt: TGTGCCAGCAGCCAAGAGTCCCGAGTCGCCACAGATACGCAGTATTTT
CDR3aa: CASSQESRVATDTQYF

d_gene: -
v_gene: TRBV7-6
j_gene: TRBJ2-7
len: 15
abundance: -
CDR3nt: TGTGCCAGCAGCTTAGAGGGCAGGGGTTTCTACGAGCAGTACTTC
CDR3aa: CASSLEGRGFYEQYF

d_gene: -
v_gene: TRBV5-1
j_gene: TRBJ1-3
len: 16
abundance: -
CDR3nt: TGCGCCAGCAGCGGCCAAGGACTGGACTCTGGAAACACCATATATTTT
CDR3aa: CASSGQGLDSGNTIYF

d_gene: -
v_gene: TRBV29-1
j_gene: TRBJ2-7
len: 14
abundance: -
CDR3nt: TGCAGCGTTGTGGTAGCACTTACGACCTACGAGCAGTACTTC
CDR3aa: CSVVVALTTYEQYF

d_gene: -
v_gene: TRBV7-9
j_gene: TRBJ2-6
len: 15
abundance: -
CDR3nt: TGTGCCAGCAGCTCACAGGGTCTGGGGGCCAACGTCCTGACTTTC
CDR3aa: CASSSQGLGANVLTF

d_gene: TRBD1
v_gene: TRBV7-8
j_gene: TRBJ1-4
len: 16
abundance: -
CDR3nt: TGTGCCAGCAGCTTAGCGACCGGGACAGGGGGGGAAAAACTGTTTTTT
CDR3aa: CASSLATGTGGEKLFF

d_gene: TRBD1
v_gene: TRBV19
j_gene: TRBJ1-2
len: 15
abundance: -
CDR3nt: TGTGCCAGTATACCGGGACAGGGGCGGTTCTATGGCTACACCTTC
CDR3aa: CASIPGQGRFYGYTF